A single T cell receptor (beta chain) is shown here with its context. This clone came up once. Its antigen is still unknown. No clone much larger than this one lies a single base away; base qualities are absent. The CDR3 regions of human TCRbeta chains were subjected to immunosequencing. Regarding the original processing steps: Repertoire TCRs were checked for matches against a reference library of SARS-CoV-2-specific TCRs that had been generated using the MIRA antigen-specificity platform. Breadth was defined as the fraction of unique TCRs that were SARS-CoV-2-associated, and depth was defined as the fraction of total T cells that were SARS-CoV-2-associated. Using the MIRA data, each spike-specific TCR was mapped to the spike region that the TCR reacts to and placed in a CD4 or CD8 class. Log10-transformed breadth and depth values were compared by one-way ANOVA with Sidak's multiple comparisons tests. Not all clones reach the TCRdb copy of this immuneACCESS table, which keeps in-frame sequences only. Checked studies attribute under half of the gap to unresolved V genes and leave the rest unexplained. The DNA gave D and trimming, while V, J and clone size come from that table. This sample lists fewer than 150,000 clones; around 88% were detected once. The ten largest clones take up about 3% of the sample.

The data are from a study of T cell responses to AZD1222 COVID-19 vaccine listed by TCRdb under 2021. The study in broad terms: AZD1222 recipients given second doses at about 4 weeks or at about 12 weeks were pooled, since spike-specific TCR depth and breadth were not found to differ between the two schedules. Enrollment into the trials was organized by age into subgroups of 18-55, 56-69 and 70-plus years, and those subgroups contained roughly 150, 30 and 60 TCR-sequenced participants, respectively. TCR sequencing was performed for 230 to 250 trial participants, of whom around 200 were given two doses of AZD1222 and roughly 25 were given two doses of MenACWY control vaccine. Findings and caveats that apply to the study as a whole: The whole spike protein was spanned by vaccine-associated CD4 TCRs, and dominant responses were seen in regions 160-218 and 743-854. Reportedly, close to half of the unique spike-specific TCRs recognized epitopes lying outside the regions that are mutated in the B.1.351 and B.1.1.7 variants. Only 5 to 7 AZD1222 recipients were SARS-CoV-2 seropositive at baseline, limiting conclusions about previously exposed vaccinees. Participants were mostly white British, with more females than males. The authors suggested clonal diversity may have been underestimated. Because no day 14 peak-response samples were available, repertoires were characterized only after the peak T cell response. The 56-69-year group was small, and its depth increase did not reach significance, likely because of low power. A significant rise in spike-specific TCR breadth and depth was observed after two AZD1222 doses relative to day 0 and relative to MenACWY recipients.

The sample's time point label, decoded: baseline before first vaccination. Vaccinee samples were obtained from the UK trials COV001 and COV002, which included a single-blind randomized controlled phase 2/3 trial of AZD1222 (ChAdOx1 nCoV-19) in healthy adults. For TCRbeta chain sequencing, PBMC samples from trial participants were taken at day 0 and at day 28 after the second dose. The germline V gene supplies CDR1 SQVTM and CDR2 ANQGSEA. Inclusive of the bounding cysteine and phenylalanine, the CDR3 is 13 residues long. The kept DNA is CDR3 alone, 39 bases in frame from the first base. For this chain, trimming is 6 bases at the V end and 6 bases at the J end, and the number of junction bases without a gene match is 7.

Recombination connected TRBV29-1 to TRBJ2-7, and TRBD2 aligns with 11 junction nucleotides. Sequenced here: peripheral blood, sampled on day 0 of AZD1222 vaccination. This receptor was obtained from an adult in good health. The CDR3 amino acid sequence is: CSVVAGGPFEQYF. Here is the DNA: TGCAGCGTGGTAGCGGGAGGGCCTTTCGAGCAGTACTTC.